The TCR beta chain under discussion was sequenced for a study of T-cell memory formation after mild COVID-19. CDR1 is SGHVS and CDR2 is FNYEAQ in the germline V gene. V was pared by 5 bases and J by 2 bases, with 6 bases of the junction left unmatched. The CDR3 sequence is 16 residues long. TCR alpha and TCR beta cDNA libraries carrying sample barcodes and UMIs came from 5'RACE with constant-segment primers. A single record per CDR3 protein comes from TCRdb applying MiXCR to the 5' RACE reads. Of about 540,000 distinct CDR3 sequences listed, over 20% are singletons. Findings and caveats of the study: Some clones that responded turned up in pre-infection memory, which suggests that cross-reactive memory joined in. There was no confirmation that second-wave clones peaking on day 37 were SARS-CoV-2 specific.

This clonotype was counted between two and nine times. The antigen remains undetermined. Sequencing used PBMCs or a T cell subset sorted from them (not recorded which). The chain recombines TRBV7-6 with TRBJ2-1; 10 bases are a match to TRBD2. This receptor was identified in an adult woman who had mild COVID-19 (a few samples of this study predate the infection). Cell type and time point are not known. Written as DNA, the CDR3 is TGTGCCAGCAGCCGCGGGAGCGGGGGGGCCTACAATGAGCAGTTCTTC. Encoded protein: CASSRGSGGAYNEQFF.